This entry features one TCR beta chain sequence. Clones were read by immunoSEQ multiplex PCR, and TCRdb kept only the in-frame ones, dropping some. The sample consists of about 80,000 clones, 90% of them appearing once. This sample is part of a study of OX40 agonist ivuxolimab in advanced cancers. Across the whole study: While on treatment, patients had intravenous ivuxolimab at 0.01 to 10 mg/kg every 2 weeks.

CDR1 and CDR2 from the germline V gene are SQVTM and ANQGSEA. Trimming cost V 7 bases and J 4 bases, with 9 bases left between them. This CDR3 region has 11 residues. The investigators sampled blood at baseline, at cycle 4 day 1, and at cycle 7 day 1. Sample: CD4+ or CD8+ T cells sorted from blood, taken in a trial of the OX40 agonist ivuxolimab. The sequence was collected from an adult with an advanced solid tumor such as melanoma, head and neck, liver or kidney cancer. The V gene is TRBV29-1, the J gene TRBJ2-3; no definite D call. CDR3 amino acids: CSGRSSDTQYF. In nucleotides, the CDR3 is TGCAGCGGCCGGAGTTCAGATACGCAGTATTTT.